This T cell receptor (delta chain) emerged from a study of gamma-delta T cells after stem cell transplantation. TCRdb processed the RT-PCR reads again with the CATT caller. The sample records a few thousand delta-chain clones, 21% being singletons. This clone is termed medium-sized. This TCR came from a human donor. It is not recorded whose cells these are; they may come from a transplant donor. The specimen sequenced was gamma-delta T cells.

The CDR3 sequence: CALGEPGGHTDKLIF. The CDR3 nucleotides read TGTGCTCTTGGGGAACCTGGGGGACACACCGATAAACTCATCTTT. The J gene is TRDJ1, the V gene TRDV1; 8 positions agree with TRDD3. J lost 0 bases, V lost 1 base, and 1 base had no gene match. Germline CDR1 TSWWSYY, CDR2 QGS. The CDR3 totals 15 residues.